The present T cell receptor beta chain was sequenced within a study of blood T cell repertoires in COVID-19. At the level of the study: Acute and convalescent COVID-19 samples came from the United States, Italy and Spain. In each case, the material was cDNA or gDNA derived from T cells, B-cell-depleted T cells, or PBMCs.

J gave up 2 bases and V 6 bases, and 5 bases lay outside the gene matches. Per the germline V gene, CDR1 is MNHEY and CDR2 is SVGAGI. The CDR3 spans 14 residues. A remark on this clone: In the same sample, other DNA sequences code for this CDR3.

Recruited during active infection, patients (from Seattle) were subsequently followed longitudinally. In the authors' workflow: Nucleated cell counts were estimated from reference gene primer amplification. Measured with immunoSEQ multiplex PCR; TCRdb has only the in-frame clones, and not every one. V and J calls plus clone size are reproduced from that table; the DNA served to infer D and trimming. The sample lists fewer than 45,000 clones, about 74% seen once, with roughly a tenth in the top ten. The TCR was taken from an older man with COVID-19, enrolled during active disease. This chain joins TRBV6-5 and TRBJ1-2; 8 bases agree with TRBD1. Sequencing was performed on peripheral blood. DNA for the CDR3: TGTGCCAGCAGCCCCGACAGGGGAAACTATGGCTACACCTTC. This translates into CASSPDRGNYGYTF.